A selection of T cell receptor beta chains follows, all from one sample in a study of T-cell reconstitution after alpha-beta-depleted transplantation in children. TCRdb redid the calling of the PCR reads with MiXCR, one entry per CDR3 protein. The repertoire holds 540,000 or so distinct CDR3 sequences, 20% to 25% seen once, with 13% to 15% in the top ten. The material sequenced was PBMCs, mostly from graft donor cells, taken 360 days after TCRalphabeta/CD19-depleted stem cell transplant. Source of these receptors: a boy in the first two years of life who had a stem cell transplant for acute myeloid leukemia, so the T cells may come from the graft donor. Each CDR3 is given with its conserved first and last residue. Each record gives: J gene, V gene, D gene, clone size, CDR3 DNA, CDR3 protein. The D gene is left open where the match is weak. Clone size is not always given. Where it is, it says once, few, many or a class for expanded clones.

TRBJ2-6 | TRBV10-3 | TRBD1 | many | TGTGCCATCAGTGAGAATGACAGGGGAGGCTCTGGGGCCAACGTCCTGACTTTC | CAISENDRGGSGANVLTF
TRBJ2-2 | TRBV29-1 | NA | many | TGCAGCGTTGTTGGGGTTCCAGAAACCGGGGAGCTGTTTTTT | CSVVGVPETGELFF
TRBJ2-2 | TRBV7-8 | NA | few | TGTGCCAGCAGCTTAGGGTTTGTGACAGATGACACCGGGGAGCTGTTTTTT | CASSLGFVTDDTGELFF
TRBJ2-1 | TRBV6-5 | NA | few | TGTGCCAGCAGTTACTCGATAGGGGGGAGAGGCGATGAGCAGTTCTTC | CASSYSIGGRGDEQFF
TRBJ1-3 | TRBV20-1 | NA | NA | TGCAGTGCTCCGGGGGCGTCTGGAAACACCATATATTTT | CSAPGASGNTIYF
TRBJ1-1 | TRBV5-1 | NA | many | TGCGCCAGCAAGGGAGCGGTTAGTGAAGCTTTCTTT | CASKGAVSEAFF
TRBJ2-5 | TRBV6-1 | TRBD2 | few | TGTGCCAGCAAAACAACTAGCGGGGTAATATGGGGAGAAGAGACCCAGTACTTC | CASKTTSGVIWGEETQYF
TRBJ2-1 | TRBV9 | NA | NA | TGTGCCAGCAGCATCGGGGTTTTTTATACCTACAATGAGCAGTTCTTC | CASSIGVFYTYNEQFF
TRBJ2-5 | TRBV5-1 | NA | NA | TGCGCCAGCAGCTTGATTTGGAAAGCAGAGACCCAGTACTTC | CASSLIWKAETQYF
TRBJ1-5 | TRBV20-1 | NA | many | TGCAGTGCGCGGGACACCTTCTCCAATCAGCCCCAGCATTTT | CSARDTFSNQPQHF
TRBJ2-3 | TRBV5-1 | TRBD1 | NA | TGCGCCAGCAGCACACAGACAGGGCGGATGTTCACAGATACGCAGTATTTT | CASSTQTGRMFTDTQYF
TRBJ2-1 | TRBV5-1 | NA | NA | TGCGCCAGCAGCTTGGCCCCGTTAGATGAGCAGTTCTTC | CASSLAPLDEQFF
TRBJ2-3 | TRBV12-3/TRBV12-4 | NA | NA | TGTGCCAGCAGTCCCAAGCGAGGAGGCCGCACAGATACGCAGTATTTT | CASSPKRGGRTDTQYF
TRBJ1-6 | TRBV29-1 | TRBD1 | many | TGCAGCGTTGCTCGAGACAGGGGGGGACCCCTCCACTTT | CSVARDRGGPLHF
TRBJ2-1 | TRBV7-9 | NA | many | TGTGCCAGCAGCTTGTCGGGGGTTCGTGAGCAGTTCTTC | CASSLSGVREQFF
TRBJ1-6 | TRBV20-1 | TRBD1 | NA | TGCAGTGCTAGAGCACAGGGGTTGACTAATTCACCCCTCCACTTT | CSARAQGLTNSPLHF
TRBJ2-4 | TRBV20-1 | NA | NA | TGCAGTGCTAGAACCGGACTATTCGGAGCTTCCAGCCAAAACATTCAGTACTTC | CSARTGLFGASSQNIQYF